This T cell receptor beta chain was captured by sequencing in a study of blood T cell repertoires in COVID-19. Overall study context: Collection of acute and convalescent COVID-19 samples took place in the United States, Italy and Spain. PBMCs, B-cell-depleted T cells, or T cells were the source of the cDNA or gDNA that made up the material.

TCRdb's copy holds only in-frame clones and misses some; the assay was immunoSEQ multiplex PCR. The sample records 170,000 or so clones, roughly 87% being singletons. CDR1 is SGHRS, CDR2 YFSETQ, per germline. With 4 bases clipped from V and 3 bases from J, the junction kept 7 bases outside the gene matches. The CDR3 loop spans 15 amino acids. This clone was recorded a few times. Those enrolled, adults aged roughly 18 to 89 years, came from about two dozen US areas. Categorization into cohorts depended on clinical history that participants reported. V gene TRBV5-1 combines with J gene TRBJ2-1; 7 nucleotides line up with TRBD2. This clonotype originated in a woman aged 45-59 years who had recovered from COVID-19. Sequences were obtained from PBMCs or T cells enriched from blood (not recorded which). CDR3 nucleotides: TGCGCCAGCAGCGCAGGACGGGGGGACTACAATGAGCAGTTCTTC. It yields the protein CASSAGRGDYNEQFF.